This TCR gamma chain was obtained from a study of Vδ1+ human thymocytes. Germline CDR1 is GITISATS and CDR2 is ISYDGTV (reference sequence). This CDR3 spans 14 amino acids. After removal of 2 bases from V and 3 bases from J, the junction contained 7 bases not matched to a gene. Note on this clone: Its antigen is unidentified.

Study-level points and caveats: Despite high sort purity, about 20% of thymic T cell receptor delta sequences were Vdelta2. Highly polyclonal TRG and TRD repertoires with Gaussian CDR3 length distributions appeared in thymus.

Extracted RNA was reverse transcribed into cDNA. Pooled V-gene forward primers with one constant-region reverse primer generated the CDR3 amplicons by multiplex PCR. TCRdb re-called clones from the multiplex PCR reads using CATT. The sample carries 36,000 or so gamma-chain clones, 20% to 25% recorded once. The sorted cells were CD3+ Vdelta1+ Vdelta2- thymocytes from alphabeta-depleted thymus. Between roughly 98% and 99.6% of sorted thymocytes were Vdelta1+. The receptor was derived from a girl less than two years old who had congenital heart surgery. V and J are TRGV9 and TRGJ1 or TRGJ2. Material: Vdelta1+ gamma-delta thymocytes from the thymus. As for subset: FACS-sorted CD3+ TCRalphabeta- TCRVdelta1+ TCRVdelta2- thymocytes. Here the CDR3 reads CALWEENLYYKKLF. Here the CDR3 DNA reads TGTGCCTTGTGGGAGGAGAATCTTTATTATAAGAAACTCTTT.